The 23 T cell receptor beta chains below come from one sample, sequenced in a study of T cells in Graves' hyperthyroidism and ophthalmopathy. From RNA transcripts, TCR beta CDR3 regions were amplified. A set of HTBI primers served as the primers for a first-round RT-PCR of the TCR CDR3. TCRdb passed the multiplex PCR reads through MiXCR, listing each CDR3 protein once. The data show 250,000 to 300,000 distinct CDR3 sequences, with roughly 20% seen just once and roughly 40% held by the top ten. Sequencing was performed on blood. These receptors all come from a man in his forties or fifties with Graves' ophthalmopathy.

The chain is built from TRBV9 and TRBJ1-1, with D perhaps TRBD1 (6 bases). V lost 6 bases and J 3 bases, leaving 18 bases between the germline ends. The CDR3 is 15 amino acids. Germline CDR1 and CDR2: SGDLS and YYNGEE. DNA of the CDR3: TGTGCCAGCAACAAAAGGGGGGCGAGGGACACTGAAGCTTTCTTT. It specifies CASNKRGARDTEAFF.

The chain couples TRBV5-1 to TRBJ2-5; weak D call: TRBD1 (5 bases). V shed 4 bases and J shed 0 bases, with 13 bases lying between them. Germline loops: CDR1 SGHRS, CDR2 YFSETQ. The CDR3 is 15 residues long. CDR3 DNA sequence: TGCGCCAGCAGCGGCACAGGCGGATACCAAGAGACCCAGTACTTC. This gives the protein CASSGTGGYQETQYF.

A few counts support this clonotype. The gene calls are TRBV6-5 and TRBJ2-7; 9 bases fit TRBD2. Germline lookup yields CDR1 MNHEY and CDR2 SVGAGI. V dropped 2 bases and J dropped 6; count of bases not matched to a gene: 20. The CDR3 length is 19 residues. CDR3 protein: CASSYLGGARAGGPVEQYF. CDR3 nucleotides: TGTGCCAGCAGTTACCTTGGGGGGGCGCGGGCGGGAGGGCCGGTCGAGCAGTACTTC.

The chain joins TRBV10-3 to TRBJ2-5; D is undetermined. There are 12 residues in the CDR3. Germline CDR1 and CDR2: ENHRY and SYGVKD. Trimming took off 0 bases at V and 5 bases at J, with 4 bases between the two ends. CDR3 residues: CAISESLETQYF. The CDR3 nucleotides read TGTGCCATCAGTGAGTCTCTCGAGACCCAGTACTTC.

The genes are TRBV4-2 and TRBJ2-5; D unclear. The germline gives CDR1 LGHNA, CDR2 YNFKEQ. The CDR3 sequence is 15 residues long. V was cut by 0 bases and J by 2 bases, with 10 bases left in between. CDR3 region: CASSQDPVVQETQYF. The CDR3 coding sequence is TGTGCCAGCAGCCAAGATCCAGTGGTGCAAGAGACCCAGTACTTC.

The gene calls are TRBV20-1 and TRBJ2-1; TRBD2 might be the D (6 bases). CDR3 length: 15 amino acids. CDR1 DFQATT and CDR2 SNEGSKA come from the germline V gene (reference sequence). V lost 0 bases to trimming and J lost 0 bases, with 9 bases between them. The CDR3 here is CSAREGGNSYNEQFF. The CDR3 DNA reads TGCAGTGCTAGAGAAGGCGGGAACTCCTACAATGAGCAGTTCTTC.

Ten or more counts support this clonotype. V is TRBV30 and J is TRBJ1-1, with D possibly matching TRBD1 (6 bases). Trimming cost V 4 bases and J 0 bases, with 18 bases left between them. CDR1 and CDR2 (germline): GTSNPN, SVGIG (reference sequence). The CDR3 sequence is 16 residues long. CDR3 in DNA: TGTGCCTGGAACGATCCGCCGGGACATTTGAACACTGAAGCTTTCTTT. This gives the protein CAWNDPPGHLNTEAFF.

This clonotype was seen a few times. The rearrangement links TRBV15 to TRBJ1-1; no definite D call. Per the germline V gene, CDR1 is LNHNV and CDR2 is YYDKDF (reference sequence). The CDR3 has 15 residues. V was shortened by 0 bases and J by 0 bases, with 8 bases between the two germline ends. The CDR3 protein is CATSREPRLNTEAFF. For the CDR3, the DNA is TGTGCCACCAGCAGAGAGCCGCGGCTGAACACTGAAGCTTTCTTT.

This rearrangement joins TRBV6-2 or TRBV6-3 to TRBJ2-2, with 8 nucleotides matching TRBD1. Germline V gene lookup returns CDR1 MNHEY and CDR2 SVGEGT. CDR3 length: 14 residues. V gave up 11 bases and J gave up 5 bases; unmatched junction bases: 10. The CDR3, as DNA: TGTGCCGCTAGACAGGGGTTTCGGACCGGGGAGCTGTTTTTT. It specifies CAARQGFRTGELFF.

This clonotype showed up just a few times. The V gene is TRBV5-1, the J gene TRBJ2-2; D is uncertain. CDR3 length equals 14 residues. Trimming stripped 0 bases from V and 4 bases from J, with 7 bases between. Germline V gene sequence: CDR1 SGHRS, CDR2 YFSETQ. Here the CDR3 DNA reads TGCGCCAGCAGCTTGGCCCCTTCCACCGGGGAGCTGTTTTTT. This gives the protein CASSLAPSTGELFF.

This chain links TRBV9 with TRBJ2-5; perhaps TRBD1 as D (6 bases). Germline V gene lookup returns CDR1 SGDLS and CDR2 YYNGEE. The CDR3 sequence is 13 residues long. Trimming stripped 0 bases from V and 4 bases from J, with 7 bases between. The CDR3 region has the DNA TGTGCCAGCAGCGTAGAAGGGGGAGAGACCCAGTACTTC. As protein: CASSVEGGETQYF.

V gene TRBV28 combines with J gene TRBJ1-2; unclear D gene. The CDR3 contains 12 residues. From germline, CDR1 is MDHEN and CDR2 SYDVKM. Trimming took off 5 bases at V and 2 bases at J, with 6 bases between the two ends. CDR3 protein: CASSDANYGYTF. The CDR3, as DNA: TGTGCCAGCAGTGATGCGAACTATGGCTACACCTTC.

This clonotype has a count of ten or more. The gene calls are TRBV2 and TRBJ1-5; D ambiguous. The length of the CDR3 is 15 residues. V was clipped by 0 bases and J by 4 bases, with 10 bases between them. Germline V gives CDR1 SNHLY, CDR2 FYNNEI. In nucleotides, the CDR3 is TGTGCCAGCAGTGAAGCGCTTACGGGAAATCAGCCCCAGCATTTT. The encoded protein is CASSEALTGNQPQHF.

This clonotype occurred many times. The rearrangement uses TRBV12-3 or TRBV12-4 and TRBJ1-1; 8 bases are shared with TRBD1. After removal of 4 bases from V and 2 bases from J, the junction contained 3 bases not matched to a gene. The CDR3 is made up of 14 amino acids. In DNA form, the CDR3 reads TGTGCCAGCAGTTGGGGGACAGGTAACACTGAAGCTTTCTTT. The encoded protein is CASSWGTGNTEAFF.

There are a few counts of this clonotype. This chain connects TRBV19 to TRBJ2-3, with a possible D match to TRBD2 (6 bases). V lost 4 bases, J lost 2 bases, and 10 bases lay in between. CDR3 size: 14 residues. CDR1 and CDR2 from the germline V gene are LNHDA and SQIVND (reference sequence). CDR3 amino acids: CASSRRAPTDTQYF. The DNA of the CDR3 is TGTGCCAGTAGTAGGAGGGCTCCCACAGATACGCAGTATTTT.

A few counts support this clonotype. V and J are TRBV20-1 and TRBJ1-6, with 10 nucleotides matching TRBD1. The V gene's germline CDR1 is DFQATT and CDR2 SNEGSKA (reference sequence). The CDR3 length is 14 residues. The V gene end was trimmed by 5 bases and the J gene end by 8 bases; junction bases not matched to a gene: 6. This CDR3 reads CSAPGQGKHSPLHF. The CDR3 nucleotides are TGCAGTGCTCCGGGACAGGGGAAGCATTCACCCCTCCACTTT.

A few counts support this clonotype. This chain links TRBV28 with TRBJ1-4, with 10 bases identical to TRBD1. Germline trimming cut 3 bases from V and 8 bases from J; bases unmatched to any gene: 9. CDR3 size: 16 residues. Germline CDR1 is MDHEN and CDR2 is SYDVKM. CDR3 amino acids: CASSFWGTGDLEKLFF. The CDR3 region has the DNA TGTGCCAGCAGTTTTTGGGGGACAGGGGATCTCGAAAAACTGTTTTTT.

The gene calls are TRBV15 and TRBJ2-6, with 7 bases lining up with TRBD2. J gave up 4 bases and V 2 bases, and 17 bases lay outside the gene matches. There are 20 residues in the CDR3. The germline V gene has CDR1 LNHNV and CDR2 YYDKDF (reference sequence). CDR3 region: CATSRSNATSFRSGANVLTF. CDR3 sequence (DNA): TGTGCCACCAGCAGATCAAATGCGACTAGCTTCAGGTCCGGGGCCAACGTCCTGACTTTC.

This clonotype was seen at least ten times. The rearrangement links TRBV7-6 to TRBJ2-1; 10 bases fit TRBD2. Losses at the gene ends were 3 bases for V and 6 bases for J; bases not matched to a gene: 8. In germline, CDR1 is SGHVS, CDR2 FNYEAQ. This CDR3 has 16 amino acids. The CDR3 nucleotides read TGTGCCAGCAGCTTCGAACTAGCGGGATTTCCCAATGAGCAGTTCTTC. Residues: CASSFELAGFPNEQFF.

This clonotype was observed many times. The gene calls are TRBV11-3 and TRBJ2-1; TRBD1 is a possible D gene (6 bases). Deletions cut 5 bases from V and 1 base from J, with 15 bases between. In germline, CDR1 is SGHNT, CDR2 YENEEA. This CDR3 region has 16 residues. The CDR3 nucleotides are TGTGCCAGCAGCCTCGGGACATTTGAGTCCTACAATGAGCAGTTCTTC. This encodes CASSLGTFESYNEQFF.

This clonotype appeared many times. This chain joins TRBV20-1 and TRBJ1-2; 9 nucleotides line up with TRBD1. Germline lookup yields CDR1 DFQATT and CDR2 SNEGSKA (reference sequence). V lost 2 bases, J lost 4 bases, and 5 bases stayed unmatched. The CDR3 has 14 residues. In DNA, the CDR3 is TGCAGTGCTAGAAATGACAGGGGGGGCTATGGCTACACCTTC. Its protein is CSARNDRGGYGYTF.

CDR3 in amino acids: CSVEGTGGPAATQYF. DNA for the CDR3: TGCAGCGTTGAAGGGACAGGGGGCCCTGCGGCGACCCAGTACTTC. The chain has TRBV29-1 and TRBJ2-5; 11 bases match TRBD1. The CDR3 extends over 15 amino acids. The V and J ends lost 1 base and 7 bases, in that order; junction bases with no gene match: 8. Germline V CDR1 and CDR2: SQVTM, ANQGSEA.

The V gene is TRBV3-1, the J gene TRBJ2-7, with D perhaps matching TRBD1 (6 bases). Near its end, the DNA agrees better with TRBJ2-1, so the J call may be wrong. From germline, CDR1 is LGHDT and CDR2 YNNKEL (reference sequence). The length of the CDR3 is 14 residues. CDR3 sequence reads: CASSSGHNSYEQFF. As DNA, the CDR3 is TGTGCCAGCAGCTCGGGACATAACTCCTACGAGCAGTTCTTC.